One T cell receptor beta chain is described in this entry. Some clones are missing from TCRdb's copy, which holds only in-frame ones; the method was immunoSEQ multiplex PCR. This sample has roughly 250,000 clones; about 91% occur once, and the top ten carry 1.2%. Membership in each cohort depended on participant-reported clinical history. The source of the sample is a study of blood T cell repertoires in COVID-19. In the study overall: Sites in the United States, Italy and Spain provided acute and convalescent COVID-19 samples.

CDR1 and CDR2 (germline): SNHLY, FYNNEI. CDR3 length: 14 amino acids. Unmatched junction bases numbered 4, after V lost 6 bases and J lost 9 bases. The sample taken for sequencing was PBMCs or T cells enriched from blood (not recorded which). This sequence was found in a woman between 35 and 50 years old with acute COVID-19. This sequence joins TRBV2 and TRBJ2-1; 14 positions match TRBD2. Written as DNA, the CDR3 is TGTGCCAGCAGGCCGGGACTAGCGGGAGTTGAGCAGTTCTTC. This encodes CASRPGLAGVEQFF.